This T cell receptor (beta chain) was recovered during a study of shared clonotypes between healthy human individuals. Method: immunoSEQ multiplex PCR; TCRdb's copy keeps in-frame clones and lacks some. The sample shows more than 2,000,000 clones, over 85% of them seen only once. The CDR3 sequence is 15 residues long. With 0 bases removed from V and 0 bases from J, the gap between germline ends came to 8 bases. Germline V gene sequence: CDR1 MGHRA, CDR2 YSYEKL. The gene calls are TRBV4-1 and TRBJ2-5; weak D call: TRBD1 (6 bases). The receptor's source is a man aged 18 to 29 in good health. Sequencing was carried out using naive CD4+ T cells sorted from blood. This sample's subset: CD45RA+ positively selected. CDR3 amino acids: CASSQEGGYQETQYF. Here the CDR3 DNA reads TGCGCCAGCAGCCAAGAAGGGGGATACCAAGAGACCCAGTACTTC.